This record concerns one T cell receptor beta chain sequence. No antigen is known for it. Base qualities are not at hand, and no much larger clone is one base apart. For CDR1 and CDR2, the germline V gene (reference sequence) lists SGHKS and YYEKEE. Counted from cysteine to phenylalanine, this CDR3 has 15 amino acids. The DNA shown is the 45-base CDR3, in frame from base 1. Trimming takes 2 bases from V and 11 bases from J, and the germline ends sit 22 bases apart. The cohort consisted of approximately 690 healthy bone marrow donors. Cohort members were all nominally healthy when sampled, although unrecorded immune exposures were likely present. The donor tested CMV seropositive, placing the donor among the approximately 290 seropositive members of the cohort. A peripheral blood sample was collected from each donor, and TCR beta sequencing was performed on peripheral blood mononuclear cells. The Qiagen DNeasy Blood Extraction Kit was used to extract genomic DNA from the blood cell samples.

The data were taken from a study of cytomegalovirus exposure and HLA in healthy donors (dated by TCRdb to about 2017). Study-level background: An earlier analysis of some 550 of the donors reported 250 to 300 Gb of sequence data and roughly 110 million unique TCR beta sequences from some 180 million T cells. Approximately 300 gigabases of sequencing data and roughly 81 million unique TCR sequences made up an early release that covered 640 HLA-typed donors. An earlier analysis of 500 to 650 of the donors applied high-throughput TCR beta sequencing to assess whether each TCR beta V gene segment acted as functional or pseudogenic. Donor age, sex, ethnicity and CMV serostatus were compiled alongside the repertoire data. The number of donors typed differed by locus, with roughly 629-640 for A, B, C, DRB1 and DQB1, roughly 520 for DQA1, nearly 610 for DPA1, and 450 to 480 for DPB1. Genome-wide SNP genotypes for about three fifths of the roughly 700 donors were used in a later genetic analysis, which treated that subset as a discovery cohort. Rather than using new phenotypic data, the later analysis identified candidate immune exposures from TCR beta sequences and from how often those sequences occurred across donors. Across approximately 400 genotyped donors of the cohort, an average of about 250,000 unique TCR beta nucleotide sequences per donor were sequenced, and around 20% of those sequences were non-productive. Among the approximately 430 genotyped donors, around 81% belonged to the genetic ancestry cluster associated with self-reported Caucasian donors. Roughly five DR-DQ haplotypes were handled as single units for association and clustering, since linkage in the cohort was strong. Along with the approximately 600-subject first cohort, a separate validation cohort of some 130 different subjects was used. The study aimed to test whether cataloging public T cell receptors could reveal signatures of past pathogen exposure. Using immunosequencing, the study profiled T cell repertoires from 500 to 800 subjects and related those repertoires to cytomegalovirus serostatus. A later analysis re-examined previously published TCR beta repertoires from 500 to 700 donors and added high-resolution HLA genotyping to investigate patterns of TCR occurrence. To predict cytomegalovirus infection status, the study combined high-throughput TCR immunosequencing, statistical association of individual TCRs with disease status, and machine learning. All discovery cohort repertoires had been generated on a single sequencing platform. HLA typing included class I and class II loci at four-digit resolution. General findings and caveats noted by the study authors: A further reported finding was that TCR beta sequences accurately predicted the HLA-A and HLA-B alleles for most subjects in the first cohort. At a false discovery rate of 0.05, a later analysis linked 16,000 or so TCR beta sequences to specific HLA alleles. The study listed 170 or so TCR beta chains as associated with cytomegalovirus. Immune exposure information for the cohort was limited to CMV serostatus. The presence/absence analyses assumed that sequencing depth was roughly uniform across donors, and that assumption may not be true. In an earlier analysis of some 640 of the donors, most TCR beta V segments were observed in productive rearrangements about 90% or about 30% of the time, broadly matching IMGT annotations. When HLA alleles, especially DR and DQ, strongly co-occurred, attributing TCR associations to individual alleles was difficult. Most TCR sequences were seen in very few donors, while some public TCRs were found in many individuals. The authors suggested that the approach could potentially be generalized to other disease states and immunological phenotypes. In a later analysis, several top co-occurrence clusters were reported to appear linked to parvovirus B19, influenza, CMV and Epstein-Barr virus. Because HLA typing was unavailable for some donors at each locus, only the typed subset was used in association tests. Some IMGT-functional V segments, including TRBV6-2 and TRBV6-3, could not be told apart with the 87-base-pair reads, so those segments were excluded. The earlier analysis of approximately 560 of the donors excluded 15 to 20 rarely observed V segments, including chromosome 9 orphons, because counts were too low. A cluster of highly shared sequence variants was judged likely to be a technical artifact of the sequencing pipeline. Linkage disequilibrium might explain the correlated functional status among segregating V segments, but an unknown experimental factor could not be excluded. The cohort was sequenced for TCR beta chains only, and without alpha or paired-chain data the features that could be detected were limited. A later genetic analysis reported fewer N-insertions in productive TCRs among donors in an Asian-associated ancestry cluster than the approximately 670-donor mean. An association between a missense DCLRE1C variant and V-gene and J-gene trimming of TCR beta chains was found in a later genetic analysis and replicated in an independent cohort. A later analysis found that most CMV-associated TCR beta chains appeared HLA-restricted, with HLA associations seemingly driven largely by CMV exposure. In a later analysis, the rate of TCR association differed among HLA loci, with DRB1 alleles having the most associated TCRs and HLA-C alleles having the fewest. The classifier was reported to diagnose cytomegalovirus status with high specificity and sensitivity in both the original cohort and the validation cohort. In a later analysis, HLA-associated TCR beta chains were found to be more clonally expanded and to have lower generation probabilities than equally common non-associated chains. Three of the identified cytomegalovirus-associated TCR beta chains were confirmed in vitro to be specific for cytomegalovirus antigens.

Library preparation employed the immunoSEQ multiplex PCR assay. The multiplex PCR relied on a mix of 60 forward primers for TCR Vbeta segments and 13 reverse primers for TCR Jbeta segments. Amplification of the CDR3 region of rearranged TCR beta genes was performed with a multiplex PCR assay on genomic DNA. Amplified TCR beta libraries were sequenced as 87-base-pair reads on the Illumina HiSeq System. In the source study's methods: In a later analysis, 77 million or so unique TCR beta chains were counted across the approximately 670 repertoires, and roughly 11 million of these chains were shared by at least two donors. A nearest-neighbor algorithm error-corrected the raw reads and collapsed the reads into unique sequences, merging closely related sequences to remove PCR and sequencing errors. CDR3 sequences were aligned to IMGT reference sequences to assign V, D and J gene segments. Each retained sequence needed at least a six-nucleotide match to both a V gene segment and a J gene segment. Rearrangements were called productive when the CDR3 lacked stop codons and stayed in frame with V and J; all others were non-productive. Following IMGT convention, CDR3 was defined as the stretch from the second conserved V-encoded cysteine to the conserved J-encoded phenylalanine. In an earlier analysis of around 540 of the donors, sequences lacking an unambiguous match to a single V gene segment were excluded. An earlier analysis of some 610 of the donors called V segments functional above 56.7% productive rearrangements and segregating when the between-donor standard deviation exceeded 5%. A statistical classification framework was built to diagnose cytomegalovirus status from the catalog of TCR beta chain sequences. V and J gene assignment, in a later analysis, came from comparing TCR nucleotide sequences with IMGT/GENE-DB human TR gene sequences. A later analysis assigned CDR3 sequences and most-parsimonious VDJ recombination scenarios with the TCRdist pipeline. In a later analysis, each TCR beta chain was defined by its CDR3 amino acid sequence together with its V-gene family, and reads without a unique V-gene family were excluded. To address suspected cross-contamination and a sequencing artifact, a later analysis removed 550 to 750 highly shared, low-generation-probability nucleotide sequences. A later analysis calculated a clonal expansion index for each public chain from normalized within-repertoire ranks of inferred template counts. A later analysis computed generation probabilities with a VDJ recombination model fitted to out-of-frame rearrangements, and checked the results against IGoR. A later analysis scored TCR-TCR, TCR-HLA and TCR-CMV co-occurrence with hypergeometric tests, applying a repertoire-size bias correction to TCR pairs. To estimate false discovery rates, a later analysis permuted the HLA or CMV assignments 20 times. In a later analysis, co-occurring TCRs were grouped using DBSCAN, with TCRdist sequence similarity added in when clustering inside HLA-allele-positive subsets. Repertoires with fewer than 30,000 or more than 120,000 public chains, plus five repertoires with anomalous nucleotide sharing, were excluded from co-occurrence clustering. TCRdb stores this immuneACCESS table with in-frame sequences only. Part of the clones is absent; in the studies checked, under half of the shortfall reflects unresolved V genes, and no reason is known for the rest. The D gene and trimming were derived from the DNA, and the V and J assignments and clone size from that table. In this sample the table shows about 140,000 clones, roughly four fifths of which occur a single time. The ten largest clones capture roughly 4.5% of the sample.

The clonotype was recovered from a man between 35 and 55 years old in good health and CMV-seropositive. Recombination linked TRBV5-5 to TRBJ1-1; the D gene is perhaps TRBD1, on 5 matching bases. The specimen sequenced was PBMCs. Here is the DNA: TGTGCCAGCAGCTTCCGCTATCCAGGGTCCGTATTGGCTTTCTTT. Translated, this is CASSFRYPGSVLAFF.